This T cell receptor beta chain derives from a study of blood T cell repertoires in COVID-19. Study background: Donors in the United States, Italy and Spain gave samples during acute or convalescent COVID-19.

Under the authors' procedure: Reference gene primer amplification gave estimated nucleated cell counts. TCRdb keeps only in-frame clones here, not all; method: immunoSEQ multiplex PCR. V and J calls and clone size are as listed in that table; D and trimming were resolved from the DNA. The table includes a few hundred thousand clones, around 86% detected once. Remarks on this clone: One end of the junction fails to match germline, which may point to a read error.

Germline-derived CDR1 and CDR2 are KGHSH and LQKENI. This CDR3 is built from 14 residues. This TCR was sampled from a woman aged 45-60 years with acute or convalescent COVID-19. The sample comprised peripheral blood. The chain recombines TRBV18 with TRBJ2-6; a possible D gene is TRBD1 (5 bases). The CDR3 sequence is CASSPVSGANALTF. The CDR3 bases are TGTGCCAGCTCACCAGTCTCTGGGGCCAACGCCCTGACTTTC.